This T cell receptor beta chain was sequenced in a study of response to subunit inactivated influenza vaccine. The CDR3 is 13 amino acids. V lost 3 bases, J lost 5 bases, and 3 bases stayed unmatched. CDR1 LGHNA and CDR2 YSLEER come from the germline V gene. A few counts support this clonotype. Its target is unknown. General study findings and limits: Seasonal influenza vaccination, on each occasion, was suggested by the authors to recruit few new T cells.

TCRdb re-derived calls from the RT-PCR reads in MiXCR, one entry per CDR3 protein. Found here are a few hundred thousand distinct CDR3 sequences, approximately 7.8% of them singletons; the top ten hold 13%. V gene TRBV4-3 combines with J gene TRBJ2-5; 7 nucleotides line up with TRBD2. The material sequenced was PBMCs from blood, taken 23 to 25 months after vaccination. The receptor was derived from a man aged 50 to 75 who received an inactivated influenza vaccine. The CDR3 sequence is CASSQAAGETQYF. CDR3 coding DNA: TGCGCCAGCAGCCAGGCAGCGGGGGAGACCCAGTACTTC.